This T cell receptor (beta chain) was found in a study of shared clonotypes between healthy human individuals. The study, taken as a whole, reports: A generally larger estimated richness was seen in naive subsets than in memory subsets. Generation probabilities of non-shared clonotypes were lower (relative to those shared by all four donors).

The CDR3 loop spans 13 amino acids. V was clipped by 1 base and J by 12 bases, with 15 bases between them. Looked up from germline, CDR1 is SEHNR and CDR2 is FQNEAQ (reference sequence). This clone came up once. Its matching antigen is unknown. Method: immunoSEQ multiplex PCR; TCRdb's copy keeps in-frame clones and lacks some. The sample includes about 2.4 million clones, 80% to 95% of them seen just once. A CD45RA+ naive subset and a CD45RA-negative memory subset were split from CD4+ cells. The rearrangement links TRBV7-9 to TRBJ1-1, with D possibly TRBD1 on 5 matching bases. The source is a man aged 18 to 29 in good health. Some clones in this sample may be carry-over from other donors' samples. The sequenced sample was naive CD4+ T cells from PBMCs. Subset denoted: CD45RA+ positively selected. The CDR3 coding sequence is TGTGCCAGCAGCTTAGAGGGAGGGGCTCGGACTTTCTTT. It translates to CASSLEGGARTFF.